This passage covers 7 T cell receptor beta chains from one sample sequenced in a study of blood T cells in healthy people across ages. The use of a sample-barcoded 5' primer and a J-beta primer mix characterized a second PCR of about 7 to 12 cycles. TCRdb recomputed calls from the 5' RACE reads with MiXCR, one row per CDR3 protein. The sample yields about 670,000 distinct CDR3 sequences, around 41% seen once. Specimen: blood. The receptors stem from a man aged 80 or over in good health.

The gene calls are TRBV9 and TRBJ2-3; 9 bases fit TRBD2. The CDR3 runs 16 residues. Trimming removed 4 bases from V and 4 bases from J; junction bases left unmatched: 10. Germline V gives CDR1 SGDLS, CDR2 YYNGEE. CDR3 region: CASSSAPGLASDTQYF. CDR3 coding DNA: TGTGCCAGCAGCTCGGCTCCGGGACTAGCATCAGATACGCAGTATTTT.

The chain is built from TRBV7-8 and TRBJ1-2; maybe TRBD1 (5 bases). V was cut by 5 bases and J by 0 bases, with 19 bases left in between. The CDR3 extends over 17 amino acids. Germline V CDR1 and CDR2: SGHVS, FQNEAQ. This CDR3 is CASSLGGTGRANYGYTF. The CDR3 DNA follows: TGTGCCAGCAGCCTGGGAGGAACAGGAAGAGCTAACTATGGCTACACCTTC.

This clonotype was observed a handful of times. The gene calls are TRBV3-1 and TRBJ2-1; the D call may be TRBD1 or TRBD2 (6 bases each). The V end lost 4 bases, the J end lost 7 bases, and 14 bases lay between the germline ends. Per germline, CDR1 LGHDT and CDR2 YNNKEL (reference sequence). The CDR3 spans 14 residues. The CDR3 DNA reads TGTGCCAGCAGCCGAGGGGGGCGCTTAAATGAGCAGTTCTTC. This gives the protein CASSRGGRLNEQFF.

CDR3 protein: CASTSGTGNTGELFF. In nucleotides, the CDR3 is TGCGCCAGCACCTCCGGGACAGGGAACACCGGGGAGCTGTTTTTT. The rearrangement uses TRBV5-1 and TRBJ2-2, with 8 bases matching TRBD1. The CDR3 extends over 15 amino acids. Losses at the gene ends were 6 bases for V and 1 base for J; bases not matched to a gene: 5. From germline, CDR1 is SGHRS and CDR2 YFSETQ.

This chain connects TRBV6-2 or TRBV6-3 to TRBJ2-1; 9 positions agree with TRBD2. V lost 5 bases, J lost 0 bases, and 8 bases stayed unmatched. Looked up from germline, CDR1 is MNHEY and CDR2 is SVGEGT. This CDR3 spans 17 amino acids. The CDR3 is CASSPHSGRGSYNEQFF. CDR3 coding DNA: TGTGCCAGCAGTCCCCATAGCGGGAGAGGCTCCTACAATGAGCAGTTCTTC.

This clonotype was observed at least ten times. The J gene is TRBJ2-2, the V gene TRBV10-1; D possibly corresponds to TRBD1 (5 bases). The germline V and J ends were trimmed by 2 bases and 1 base, with 8 bases remaining between them. Germline CDR1 WNHNN, CDR2 SYGVQD (reference sequence). The CDR3 sequence is 15 residues long. This CDR3 reads CASSETGRNTGELFF. CDR3 sequence (DNA): TGCGCCAGCAGTGAGACAGGAAGGAACACCGGGGAGCTGTTTTTT.

This chain uses TRBV27 with TRBJ1-2; D gene ambiguous. The CDR3 extends over 13 amino acids. V was trimmed by 5 bases and J by 4 bases, leaving 11 bases between them. CDR1 is MNHEY, CDR2 SMNVEV, per germline (reference sequence). CDR3 sequence reads: CASSQRGIYGYTF. CDR3 nucleotide sequence: TGTGCCAGCAGTCAGCGAGGGATCTATGGCTACACCTTC.